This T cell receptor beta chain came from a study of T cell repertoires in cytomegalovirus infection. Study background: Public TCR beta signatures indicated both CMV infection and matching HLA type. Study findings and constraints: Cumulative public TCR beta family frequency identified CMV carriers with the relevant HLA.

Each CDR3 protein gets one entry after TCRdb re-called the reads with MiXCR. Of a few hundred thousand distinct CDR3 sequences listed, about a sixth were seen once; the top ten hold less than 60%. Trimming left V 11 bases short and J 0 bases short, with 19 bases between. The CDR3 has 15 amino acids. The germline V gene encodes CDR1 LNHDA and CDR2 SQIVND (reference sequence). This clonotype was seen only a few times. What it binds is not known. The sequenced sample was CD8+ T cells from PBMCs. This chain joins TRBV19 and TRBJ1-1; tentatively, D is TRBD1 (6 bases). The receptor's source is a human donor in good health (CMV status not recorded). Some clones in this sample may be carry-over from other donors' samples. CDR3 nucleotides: TGTGCCCCCCGGGAGCAGGGGATAATGAACACTGAAGCTTTCTTT. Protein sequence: CAPREQGIMNTEAFF. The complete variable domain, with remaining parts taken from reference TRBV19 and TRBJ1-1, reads DGGITQSPKYLFRKEGQNVTLSCEQNLNHDAMYWYRQDPGQGLRLIYYSQIVNDFQKGDIAEGYSVSREKKESFPLTVTSAQKNPTAFYLCAPREQGIMNTEAFFGQGTRLTVV.